This TCR beta chain appears in the sequencing data of a study of T cells expressing NK-cell markers. Across the study: Sorted CD3+CD56-NKG2C+, CD3+CD56+NKG2C+ and CD3+CD56+NKG2C- T cells supplied the TCR beta repertoires. One of the eight sequenced donors was seronegative, whereas the other seven were HCMV-seropositive.

Findings and caveats of the study: These clonotypes also led the CD3+CD56-NKG2C+ fraction in a few donors.

Germline V gene sequence: CDR1 MNHEY, CDR2 SVGAGI. The CDR3 length is 14 residues. TCRdb reprocessed the 5' RACE reads, with one entry per CDR3 protein and no DNA. The sample totals 200,000 to 300,000 distinct CDR3 sequences; its top ten clones hold about 0.39%. Worth noting for this clonotype: No antigen is known for it.

The sequencing input was blood T cells: a sorted CD56 or NKG2C T cell subset, CD4+ or CD8+ T cells, or bulk PBMC T cells (not recorded which). This TCR was recovered from a man between 18 and 29 years old in good health. This chain joins TRBV6-5 and TRBJ2-1. This chain's CDR3 is CASSYVRSYNEQFF.